The clone carrying this T cell receptor beta chain is medium-sized in the sample. The antigen is undetermined. Primers included in the PCR were 60 Vbeta and 13 Jbeta primers. Produced via immunoSEQ multiplex PCR; TCRdb's table is partial and in-frame only. Of tens of thousands of clones in the sample, 77% were seen once. The data were taken from a study of cytomegalovirus exposure and HLA in healthy donors. Germline V gene sequence: CDR1 ENHRY, CDR2 SYGVKD. The V end lost 8 bases, the J end lost 1 base, and 14 bases lay between the germline ends. CDR3 length: 14 amino acids. Study observations and caveats: It was only CMV serostatus that was available as immune exposure information.

The sequencing input was PBMCs. The clonotype was recovered from a man between 45 and 60 years old in good health and CMV-seropositive. The J gene is TRBJ1-1, the V gene TRBV10-3; maybe TRBD1 (6 bases). The CDR3 protein is CAIDDDRSNTEAFF. The CDR3 bases are TGTGCCATCGATGACGACAGGTCGAACACTGAAGCTTTCTTT.